This TCR beta chain emerged from a study of cytotoxic CD8 clonotypes in ibrutinib-treated CLL. The length of the CDR3 is 12 residues. Looked up from germline, CDR1 is GTSNPN and CDR2 is SVGIG (reference sequence). With 4 bases removed from V and 0 bases from J, the gap between germline ends came to 3 bases. This table comes from immunoSEQ multiplex PCR, and its TCRdb copy is limited to in-frame clones, with some not included. Of around 300,000 clones in the sample, just under 80% were seen once. V is TRBV30 and J is TRBJ2-2; the D is unclear. The clonotype originates from a human donor with chronic lymphocytic leukemia. The sample was PBMCs, taken before ibrutinib treatment. The CDR3, as DNA: TGTGCCTGGACAGCGAACACCGGGGAGCTGTTTTTT. Amino acids: CAWTANTGELFF.